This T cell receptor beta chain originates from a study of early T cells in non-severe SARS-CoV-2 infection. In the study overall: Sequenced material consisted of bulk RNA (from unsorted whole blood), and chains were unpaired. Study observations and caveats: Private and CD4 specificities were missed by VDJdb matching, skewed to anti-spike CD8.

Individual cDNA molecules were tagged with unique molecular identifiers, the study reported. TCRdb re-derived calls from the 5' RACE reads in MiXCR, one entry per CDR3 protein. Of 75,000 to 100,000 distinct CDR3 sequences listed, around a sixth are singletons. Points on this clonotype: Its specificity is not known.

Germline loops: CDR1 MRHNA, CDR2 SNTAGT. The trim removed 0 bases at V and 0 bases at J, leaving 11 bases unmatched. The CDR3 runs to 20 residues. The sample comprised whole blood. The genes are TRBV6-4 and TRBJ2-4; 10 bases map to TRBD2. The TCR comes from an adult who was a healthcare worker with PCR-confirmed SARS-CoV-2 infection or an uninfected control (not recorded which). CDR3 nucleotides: TGTGCCAGCAGTGACTCGAGCGGGAGGGCGGGCGACCTAGCCAAAAACATTCAGTACTTC. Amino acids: CASSDSSGRAGDLAKNIQYF.